This T cell receptor (beta chain) derives from a study of shared clonotypes between healthy human individuals. As regards this clone: Its antigen is as yet unknown.

CDR3 length: 14 residues. Per germline, CDR1 ENHRY and CDR2 SYGVKD. The V gene end was trimmed by 10 bases and the J gene end by 5 bases; junction bases not matched to a gene: 14. Overall study results and limits: The donor pool, a small one, limited the genetic and exposure-history diversity represented. A few donors had roughly 5% of their naive CD4 clonotypes in common.

The genomic DNA of each subset was split evenly across several immunoSEQ plates. In the sorted-subset replicate PCRs, approximately 200 ng DNA, around 30,000 T cell genomes, was used. The assay was immunoSEQ multiplex PCR, and TCRdb's table has in-frame clones only and misses some. This table holds some 1 million clones, around 76% found once. Sequencing used memory CD4+ T cells sorted from blood. The subset here: CD45RA-negative fraction. The chain recombines TRBV10-3 with TRBJ2-7, with 7 bases matching TRBD1. This receptor was taken from a man aged 18 to 29 in good health. DNA for the CDR3: TGTGCCACCCGAGATAAGGGGCAGGGGGACGAGCAGTACTTC. As protein: CATRDKGQGDEQYF.